Each of the 25 T cell receptor beta chains below was sequenced from the same sample in a study of blood T cells in healthy people across ages. The use of a sample-barcoded 5' primer and a J-beta primer mix characterized a second PCR of roughly 6 to 11 cycles. TCRdb independently ran MiXCR on the 5' RACE reads; one entry per CDR3 protein. Altogether roughly 800,000 distinct CDR3 sequences are present, about three fifths being singletons, with the ten largest covering approximately 21%. Sequencing was performed on blood. All receptors come from a man aged 30-40 years in good health.

J is TRBJ2-7 and V is TRBV7-2, with D perhaps TRBD1 (5 bases). Per germline, CDR1 SGHTA and CDR2 FQGNSA. CDR3 length equals 16 residues. V was cut by 0 bases and J by 0 bases, with 12 bases left in between. CDR3 sequence (DNA): TGTGCCAGCAGCTTAGCGTCCGGTAGGGGCTCCTACGAGCAGTACTTC. Translated: CASSLASGRGSYEQYF.

The genes are TRBV7-8 and TRBJ2-4, with a tentative D call TRBD2 (5 bases). The DNA end lines up better with TRBJ2-7; the J call may be wrong. CDR3 size: 17 residues. The germline V gene has CDR1 SGHVS and CDR2 FQNEAQ. The CDR3 loop is CASSLDSGVELFYEQYF. DNA for the CDR3: TGTGCCAGCAGCTTAGACTCCGGGGTGGAACTTTTTTACGAGCAGTACTTC.

The chain uses TRBV20-1 and TRBJ1-2, with TRBD1 as a possible D gene (6 bases). Germline-derived CDR1 and CDR2 are DFQATT and SNEGSKA (reference sequence). V was shortened by 1 base and J by 4 bases, with 19 bases between the two germline ends. The CDR3 loop spans 16 amino acids. The CDR3 region is CSARVGSRGGGYGYTF. Written as DNA, the CDR3 is TGCAGTGCTAGAGTGGGGTCTCGGGGAGGGGGCTATGGCTACACCTTC.

The chain couples TRBV6-6 to TRBJ1-5; D is ambiguous. CDR1 and CDR2 from the germline V gene are MNHNY and SVGAGI (reference sequence). V shed 2 bases and J shed 5 bases, with 7 bases lying between them. CDR3 size: 13 residues. CDR3 in amino acids: CASSYTSYQPQHF. The CDR3 region has the DNA TGTGCCAGCAGTTACACCTCGTATCAGCCCCAGCATTTT.

J is TRBJ2-5 and V is TRBV7-2, with D tentatively TRBD2 (7 bases). Per the germline V gene, CDR1 is SGHTA and CDR2 is FQGNSA. This CDR3 has 15 amino acids. The V gene lost 1 base and the J gene lost 5 bases, with 14 bases spanning the gap. The CDR3 coding sequence is TGTGCCAGCAGCTTAGTGTCGGGGGGCGGGGAGACCCAGTACTTC. Its translation is CASSLVSGGGETQYF.

The chain is built from TRBV6-6 and TRBJ2-7; D not resolved. Germline values: CDR1 MNHNY, CDR2 SVGAGI (reference sequence). V was cut by 7 bases and J by 2 bases, with 15 bases left in between. The CDR3 has 14 residues. Written as DNA, the CDR3 is TGTGCCAGCATAGGTGAGGAAGCTCCCTACGAGCAGTACTTC. This codes for CASIGEEAPYEQYF.

The rearrangement links TRBV7-2 to TRBJ2-5, with TRBD2 as a possible D gene (5 bases). Germline V gene data show CDR1 as SGHTA and CDR2 as FQGNSA. The CDR3 covers 14 residues. Trimming pared 2 bases from V and 7 bases from J, leaving 14 bases between. The CDR3 nucleotides read TGTGCCAGCAGCTTAAGTATCGGGGTGGGGACCCAGTACTTC. Protein: CASSLSIGVGTQYF. The variable domain in full, with the rest retrieved from reference TRBV7-2 and TRBJ2-5, is GAGVSQSPSNKVTEKGKDVELRCDPISGHTALYWYRQSLGQGLEFLIYFQGNSAPDKSGLPSDRFSAERTGGSVSTLTIQRTQQEDSAVYLCASSLSIGVGTQYFGPGTRLLVL.

The rearrangement links TRBV28 to TRBJ2-7, with D possibly TRBD2 on 7 matching bases. This CDR3 has 16 residues. CDR1 is MDHEN, CDR2 SYDVKM, per germline. Trimming pared 2 bases from V and 3 bases from J, leaving 17 bases between. The CDR3 sequence is CASSLPQGGGGYEQYF. DNA for the CDR3: TGTGCCAGCAGTTTACCACAAGGGGGAGGGGGCTACGAGCAGTACTTC.

The sample holds a few counts of this clonotype. The genes are TRBV6-5 and TRBJ2-3; TRBD2 matches 10 bases. Trimming removed 2 bases from V and 4 bases from J; junction bases left unmatched: 3. CDR1 and CDR2 from the germline V gene are MNHEY and SVGAGI. This CDR3 spans 15 amino acids. The CDR3: CASSYQLAGADTQYF. CDR3 in DNA: TGTGCCAGCAGTTACCAGCTAGCGGGAGCAGATACGCAGTATTTT.

The V gene is TRBV6-6, the J gene TRBJ2-6; a weak D match, TRBD1 (6 bases). Trimming shortened V by 2 bases and J by 4 bases, and 12 bases separated the two germline ends. The CDR3 loop spans 16 amino acids. CDR1 is MNHNY, CDR2 SVGAGI, per germline (reference sequence). CDR3 sequence reads: CASSYNREWGANVLTF. In nucleotides, the CDR3 is TGTGCCAGCAGTTACAACAGGGAATGGGGGGCCAACGTCCTGACTTTC.

CDR3 DNA sequence: TGCAGCGTTGAATTCATGGGGTTGGGCGAGCAGTACTTC. It translates to CSVEFMGLGEQYF. The gene calls are TRBV29-1 and TRBJ2-7; D not certain. There are 13 residues in the CDR3. Trimming left V 2 bases short and J 6 bases short, with 14 bases between. The germline gives CDR1 SQVTM, CDR2 ANQGSEA.

This clonotype was counted a single time. A junction boundary mismatches the germline segment, possibly from a read error. The chain joins TRBV12-3 or TRBV12-4 to TRBJ1-2; D gene unclear. There are 12 residues in the CDR3. The CDR3 DNA is TGTGCCGGCAGTTTGTGGGATTATGGCTACACCTTC. Translated: CAGSLWDYGYTF.

V is TRBV12-3 or TRBV12-4 and J is TRBJ2-1; D is undetermined. The CDR3 loop spans 12 amino acids. V lost 8 bases and J 10 bases, leaving 15 bases between the germline ends. CDR3 sequence (DNA): TGTGCCAGCTCGGCGAACACCGGGGAGCAGTTCTTC. Amino acids: CASSANTGEQFF.

V is TRBV5-6 and J is TRBJ1-2; D not certain. The V end was cut by 5 bases, the J end by 5 bases, with 16 bases between. The CDR3 loop spans 14 amino acids. CDR1 and CDR2 (germline): SGHDT, YYEEEE. This CDR3 is CASSPARWGYGYTF. The DNA of the CDR3 is TGTGCCAGCAGTCCTGCCAGGTGGGGATATGGCTACACCTTC. Based on the CDR3 plus reference TRBV5-6 and TRBJ1-2, the full variable domain is DAGVTQSPTHLIKTRGQQVTLRCSPKSGHDTVSWYQQALGQGPQFIFQYYEEEERQRGNFPDRFSGHQFPNYSSELNVNALLLGDSALYLCASSPARWGYGYTFGSGTRLTVV.

To note about this clonotype: The junction departs from germline at one end; a sequencing error may be responsible. The V gene is TRBV4-1, the J gene TRBJ2-5; D possibly matches TRBD1 or TRBD2 (5 bases each). TRBJ2-4 matches the DNA end more closely, so the J call is doubtful. This CDR3 comprises 13 residues. CDR1 is MGHRA, CDR2 YSYEKL, per germline. Here the CDR3 DNA reads TGCACCAGCAGCCAATGGGGGTCGGACATTCAGTACTTC. Translating it yields CTSSQWGSDIQYF.

This clonotype occurred many times. CDR3 protein: CSVTYYGERNTEAFF. CDR3 bases: TGCAGCGTTACCTATTACGGGGAAAGGAACACTGAAGCTTTCTTT. This chain connects TRBV29-1 to TRBJ1-1; no definite D call. CDR3 size: 15 residues. Germline V gene data show CDR1 as SQVTM and CDR2 as ANQGSEA. Trimming stripped 5 bases from V and 1 base from J, with 17 bases between. Complete variable domain (other parts from reference TRBV29-1 and TRBJ1-1): SAVISQKPSRDICQRGTSLTIQCQVDSQVTMMFWYRQQPGQSLTLIATANQGSEATYESGFVIDKFPISRPNLTFSTLTVSNMSPEDSSIYLCSVTYYGERNTEAFFGQGTRLTVV.

This clonotype was counted a few times. V is TRBV5-5 and J is TRBJ2-3; no clear D. V dropped 4 bases and J dropped 6 bases, with 12 bases sitting between them. Germline CDR1 and CDR2: SGHKS and YYEKEE (reference sequence). This CDR3 comprises 13 residues. This CDR3 is CASSPPPGDTQYF. For the CDR3, the DNA is TGTGCCAGCAGCCCCCCCCCTGGGGATACGCAGTATTTT.

V and J are TRBV5-1 and TRBJ2-2, with no clear D. CDR1 is SGHRS, CDR2 YFSETQ, per germline. V lost 0 bases to trimming and J lost 0 bases, with 9 bases between them. The CDR3 totals 16 residues. The DNA for the CDR3 is TGCGCCAGCAGCTTGGATCCCTCCTCGAACACCGGGGAGCTGTTTTTT. This gives the protein CASSLDPSSNTGELFF.

The chain is built from TRBV4-2 and TRBJ2-1; D might be TRBD1 (6 bases). Germline CDR1 LGHNA, CDR2 YNFKEQ. The CDR3 is 13 residues long. The V end was cut by 0 bases, the J end by 12 bases, with 12 bases between. The CDR3 bases are TGTGCCAGCAGCCAAGAGGCGACAGGCGGGCAGTTCTTC. Translation gives CASSQEATGGQFF.

The chain combines TRBV6-2 or TRBV6-3 with TRBJ2-1; D is undetermined. The V gene lost 4 bases and the J gene lost 0 bases, with 16 bases spanning the gap. The CDR3 spans 17 residues. Germline V gene lookup returns CDR1 MNHEY and CDR2 SVGEGT. CDR3 loop: CASSSAVAGYSYNEQFF. CDR3 in DNA: TGTGCCAGCAGTTCCGCGGTAGCAGGCTACTCCTACAATGAGCAGTTCTTC.

This chain links TRBV5-1 with TRBJ1-5; TRBD1 might be the D (5 bases). V was shortened by 0 bases and J by 1 base, with 8 bases between the two germline ends. This CDR3 region has 15 residues. Looked up from germline, CDR1 is SGHRS and CDR2 is YFSETQ. The CDR3 DNA is TGCGCCAGCAGCTTGGAGGGGATGAGCAATCAGCCCCAGCATTTT. Protein: CASSLEGMSNQPQHF.

This clonotype has only a few counts. The rearrangement joins TRBV6-6 to TRBJ2-2, with D perhaps matching TRBD1 (6 bases). The V end was cut by 5 bases, the J end by 0 bases, with 16 bases between. This CDR3 region has 17 residues. Germline assignment: CDR1 MNHNY and CDR2 SVGAGI (reference sequence). Written as DNA, the CDR3 is TGTGCCAGCAGTAATTCCAATGGACAGACGAACACCGGGGAGCTGTTTTTT. Translation gives CASSNSNGQTNTGELFF.

The chain carries TRBV7-3 and TRBJ1-2; possible D gene TRBD1, 6 bases. Germline CDR1 is SGHTA and CDR2 is FQGTGA. CDR3 size: 13 residues. Trimming left V 5 bases short and J 6 bases short, with 13 bases between. The CDR3 is CASSPRAGDGYTF. The CDR3 DNA reads TGTGCCAGCAGCCCGCGGGCAGGGGATGGCTACACCTTC.

In regard to this clonotype: The junction departs from the called germline gene at one end, perhaps through a read error. This rearrangement joins TRBV27 to TRBJ2-1; 8 bases are a match to TRBD1. From germline, CDR1 is MNHEY and CDR2 SMNVEV (reference sequence). The CDR3 consists of 14 residues. CDR3 region: CVSNSQGGLLEQFF. The CDR3 DNA sequence: TGTGTCAGCAACTCACAGGGGGGCCTTTTAGAGCAGTTCTTC.

V usage is TRBV11-1 and J usage is TRBJ2-5, with 7 bases fitting TRBD1. Judging by the DNA end, TRBJ2-7 fits better; the J call may be wrong. Looked up from germline, CDR1 is SGHAT and CDR2 is FQDESV (reference sequence). This CDR3 comprises 14 residues. CDR3 bases: TGTGCCGGCGGCCCAGACAGGGATGTGAACGAGCAGTACTTC. Translation: CAGGPDRDVNEQYF.